The 5 T cell receptor beta chains below were found in one sample sequenced in a study of control samples from healthy donors and cancer patients. This table comes from immunoSEQ multiplex PCR, and its TCRdb copy is limited to in-frame clones, with some not included. The sample has around 120,000 clones, over 90% seen once. The sample comprised blood. The receptors here all came from a man aged 25 to 40 in good health.

The rearrangement uses TRBV29-1 and TRBJ1-5; the match to TRBD1 covers 7 bases. Trimming at V came to 7 bases and at J to 5 bases, leaving 11 bases not matched to a gene. The germline V gene encodes CDR1 SQVTM and CDR2 ANQGSEA. This CDR3 is built from 14 residues. The CDR3 nucleotides are TGCAGCGCCAAACAGGGGTCCCCTGATCAGCCCCAGCATTTT. It specifies CSAKQGSPDQPQHF.

The chain employs TRBV7-9 and TRBJ2-7; 9 nucleotides line up with TRBD1. CDR1 SEHNR and CDR2 FQNEAQ come from the germline V gene (reference sequence). V gave up 1 base and J gave up 5 bases; unmatched junction bases: 6. CDR3 length equals 15 residues. The CDR3 loop reads CASSLDRGLLNEQYF. CDR3 nucleotides: TGTGCCAGCAGCTTAGACAGGGGGCTTTTGAACGAGCAGTACTTC.

This chain joins TRBV19 and TRBJ2-5; D not certain. Germline V lookup: CDR1 LNHDA, CDR2 SQIVND (reference sequence). The CDR3 has 14 residues. Trimming took off 7 bases at V and 5 bases at J, with 17 bases between the two ends. In nucleotides, the CDR3 is TGTGCCAGTAAGGCAGGTCGGAATCCCGAGACCCAGTACTTC. It translates to CASKAGRNPETQYF.

The chain employs TRBV3-1 (or the pseudogene TRBV3-2) and TRBJ2-4, with D perhaps matching TRBD1 or TRBD2 (5 bases each). The CDR3 contains 15 residues. V was cut by 4 bases and J by 3 bases, with 13 bases left in between. Germline lookup yields CDR1 LGHDT and CDR2 YNNKEL (reference sequence). The DNA for the CDR3 is TGTGCCAGCAGCCGAGGGGACGGAGGCAAAAACATTCAGTACTTC. Protein: CASSRGDGGKNIQYF.

This chain joins TRBV5-1 and TRBJ2-3; TRBD1 aligns across 9 bases. Per the germline V gene, CDR1 is SGHRS and CDR2 is YFSETQ. V shed 4 bases, J shed 0 bases, and the junction held 6 bases outside the gene matches. The CDR3 has 16 residues. CDR3 DNA sequence: TGCGCCAGCAGCCCTGGGACAGGGTTTAGCACAGATACGCAGTATTTT. Translated, it gives CASSPGTGFSTDTQYF.